This TCR beta chain was documented in a study of cytomegalovirus exposure and HLA in healthy donors. The study's findings and limits: In vitro work confirmed that a few CMV-associated chains recognize CMV antigens. Some public TCRs appeared in many individuals, while most sequences were rare. A classifier reportedly called cytomegalovirus status with high sensitivity and specificity.

Here immunoSEQ multiplex PCR was the method, and the copy in TCRdb shows in-frame clones only, minus some. The sample holds 100,000 to 150,000 clones, around nine tenths seen once. Comment on this clone: Its antigen is not identified.

Germline CDR1 reads SGHRS; CDR2 reads YFSETQ. This CDR3 has 18 amino acids. Trimming cost V 0 bases and J 0 bases, with 13 bases left between them. The sequence derives from a young man in good health and CMV-seronegative. Sequencing was done on a sample of PBMCs. The rearrangement links TRBV5-1 to TRBJ2-6; D gene ambiguous. The CDR3 loop reads CASSLEPQKSSGANVLTF. The CDR3 DNA reads TGCGCCAGCAGCTTGGAACCCCAGAAAAGCTCTGGGGCCAACGTCCTGACTTTC.